Below are 25 T cell receptor beta chains sequenced from a single sample in a study of CD8 T cells in Susac syndrome. RNA amounts of about 0.45 to 1 ug underwent reverse transcription with random hexamers. One entry per CDR3 protein, called by TCRdb with MiXCR from the immunoSEQ multiplex PCR reads. The sample records 95,000 to 150,000 distinct CDR3 sequences, around 96% being singletons. The sample comprised CD4+ T cells from PBMCs. Source of these receptors: a human donor with Susac syndrome.

The table lists this clonotype with a count of one. This chain connects TRBV15 to TRBJ1-2; D unresolved. Trimming removed 4 bases at V and 2 bases at J, with 14 bases between. From germline, CDR1 is LNHNV and CDR2 YYDKDF (reference sequence). The CDR3 is made up of 15 amino acids. CDR3 in amino acids: CATSISPTLNYGYTF. CDR3 in DNA: TGTGCCACCAGCATTTCCCCGACGTTAAACTATGGCTACACCTTC.

The CDR3, as DNA: TGTGCCAGCAGCGGACGACTAGCCGCAGACAATGAGCAGTTCTTC. Translating it yields CASSGRLAADNEQFF. The chain is built from TRBV9 and TRBJ2-1; 7 bases agree with TRBD2. V lost 3 bases, J lost 5 bases, and 8 bases stayed unmatched. This CDR3 contains 15 residues. Germline values: CDR1 SGDLS, CDR2 YYNGEE.

The chain has TRBV12-3 or TRBV12-4 and TRBJ1-1; tentatively, D is TRBD1 (5 bases). Deletions cut 8 bases from V and 2 bases from J, with 12 bases between. The CDR3 loop spans 13 amino acids. CDR3 sequence: CASQLTANTEAFF. The CDR3 DNA reads TGTGCCAGCCAACTGACAGCCAACACTGAAGCTTTCTTT.

The chain joins TRBV20-1 to TRBJ2-5, with D unresolved. Germline CDR1 and CDR2: DFQATT and SNEGSKA (reference sequence). The CDR3 has 13 amino acids. Deletions cut 3 bases from V and 5 bases from J, with 13 bases between. This CDR3 reads CSARKGLWETQYF. Here the CDR3 DNA reads TGCAGTGCTAGGAAGGGATTATGGGAGACCCAGTACTTC.

V gene TRBV7-8 combines with J gene TRBJ2-4; 11 bases align to TRBD2. V shed 0 bases, J shed 3 bases, and the junction held 7 bases outside the gene matches. The CDR3 has 18 residues. Germline-derived CDR1 and CDR2 are SGHVS and FQNEAQ. The CDR3 loop is CASSLAVTSGTGKNIQYF. In DNA, the CDR3 is TGTGCCAGCAGCTTAGCCGTGACTAGCGGGACCGGCAAAAACATTCAGTACTTC.

This chain uses TRBV27 with TRBJ2-7; D unresolved. Germline CDR1 reads MNHEY; CDR2 reads SMNVEV (reference sequence). This CDR3 has 13 residues. Trimming left V 5 bases short and J 0 bases short, with 8 bases between. The CDR3 here is CASSGTASYEQYF. The CDR3 DNA reads TGTGCCAGCAGTGGCACAGCCTCCTACGAGCAGTACTTC.

This clonotype was picked up one time. V and J are TRBV20-1 and TRBJ2-2, with D possibly TRBD1 on 5 matching bases. Germline V gene data show CDR1 as DFQATT and CDR2 as SNEGSKA (reference sequence). V was pared by 7 bases and J by 6 bases, with 21 bases between. The CDR3 runs to 15 residues. CDR3 residues: CSVKGQGNRAGELFF. The CDR3, as DNA: TGCAGTGTTAAGGGGCAGGGTAATAGGGCCGGGGAGCTGTTTTTT.

CDR3 nucleotide sequence: TGTGCCATCAATGCCCAGGAGGGGGCTGCCCGGTATGGCTACACCTTC. It translates to CAINAQEGAARYGYTF. The chain combines TRBV10-3 with TRBJ1-2; 7 bases align to TRBD1. CDR1 ENHRY and CDR2 SYGVKD come from the germline V gene. The CDR3 length is 16 residues. V was clipped by 7 bases and J by 5 bases; unmatched bases: 16.

This clonotype came up a few times. This chain joins TRBV6-2 or TRBV6-3 and TRBJ2-7, with 7 bases aligning to TRBD1. Trimming at V came to 5 bases and at J to 3 bases, leaving 4 bases not matched to a gene. The CDR3 extends over 13 amino acids. Germline loops: CDR1 MNHEY, CDR2 SVGEGT. As DNA, the CDR3 is TGTGCCAGCAGTCCCGACAGGGTCTACGAGCAGTACTTC. Translation: CASSPDRVYEQYF.

V is TRBV5-1 and J is TRBJ1-2; TRBD1 matches at 7 bases. Germline V gives CDR1 SGHRS, CDR2 YFSETQ. The V gene end was trimmed by 1 base and the J gene end by 5 bases; junction bases not matched to a gene: 8. The CDR3 length is 15 residues. CDR3 in DNA: TGCGCCAGCAGCTTGCGCCCCGGGACAGATTATGGCTACACCTTC. The encoded protein is CASSLRPGTDYGYTF. Drawing the rest from reference TRBV5-1 and TRBJ1-2, the complete variable domain is KAGVTQTPRYLIKTRGQQVTLSCSPISGHRSVSWYQQTPGQGLQFLFEYFSETQRNKGNFPGRFSGRQFSNSRSEMNVSTLELGDSALYLCASSLRPGTDYGYTFGSGTRLTVV.

The V and J genes are TRBV19 and TRBJ2-1; 10 bases match TRBD2. Germline lookup yields CDR1 LNHDA and CDR2 SQIVND (reference sequence). This CDR3 has 15 amino acids. J was trimmed by 7 bases and V by 3 bases; bases with no gene match: 6. CDR3 in amino acids: CASSMASGSLNEQFF. In nucleotides, the CDR3 is TGTGCCAGTAGTATGGCTAGCGGGAGTCTGAATGAGCAGTTCTTC.

DNA for the CDR3: TGCAGTGTTGTAGGGAGGGGCTTGAACACTGAAGCTTTCTTT. Its protein product is CSVVGRGLNTEAFF. The V call is TRBV20-1, the J call TRBJ1-1, with D perhaps matching TRBD1 (5 bases). Trimming took off 7 bases at V and 0 bases at J, with 15 bases between the two ends. The CDR3 loop spans 14 amino acids. Germline values: CDR1 DFQATT, CDR2 SNEGSKA (reference sequence).

The rearrangement uses TRBV30 and TRBJ2-2, with D unclear. Germline V gene data show CDR1 as GTSNPN and CDR2 as SVGIG (reference sequence). The CDR3 consists of 13 residues. V was cut by 5 bases and J by 6 bases, with 13 bases left in between. Here the CDR3 reads CAWGIDRPGELFF. Written as DNA, the CDR3 is TGTGCCTGGGGTATCGACCGCCCCGGGGAGCTGTTTTTT.

The chain links TRBV4-3 to TRBJ2-1, with D possibly being TRBD2 (5 bases). The V end lost 4 bases, the J end lost 9 bases, and 13 bases lay between the germline ends. The CDR3 consists of 13 residues. Germline assignment: CDR1 LGHNA and CDR2 YSLEER. DNA of the CDR3: TGCGCCAGCAGCCCCAAGGGCGGGTTTGAGCAGTTCTTC. Translated: CASSPKGGFEQFF.

The chain uses TRBV20-1 and TRBJ2-1; 10 bases match TRBD2. Germline V gene lookup returns CDR1 DFQATT and CDR2 SNEGSKA (reference sequence). The CDR3 is 14 amino acids. J lost 8 bases, V lost 5 bases, and 9 bases had no gene match. CDR3 protein: CSAQSGRAFDEQFF. CDR3 in DNA: TGCAGTGCTCAGAGCGGGAGGGCCTTCGATGAGCAGTTCTTC.

The V and J genes are TRBV25-1 and TRBJ2-5; no clear D gene. Trimming shortened V by 7 bases and J by 3 bases, and 12 bases separated the two germline ends. Germline CDR1 and CDR2: MGHDK and SYGVNS. The CDR3 contains 13 residues. CDR3 residues: CASNLNGKETQYF. CDR3 DNA: TGTGCCAGCAATCTGAACGGAAAAGAGACCCAGTACTTC.

This chain links TRBV20-1 with TRBJ2-7; 7 bases fit TRBD1. The J segment lost 2 bases and the V segment lost 3 bases, leaving 7 bases of the junction unmatched. CDR1 is DFQATT and CDR2 is SNEGSKA in the germline V gene (reference sequence). CDR3 length: 14 amino acids. The chain's CDR3 is CSARPGQRPYEQYF. As DNA, the CDR3 is TGCAGTGCTAGGCCGGGACAGCGACCCTACGAGCAGTACTTC.

The chain couples TRBV29-1 to TRBJ2-1; 7 nucleotides align to TRBD2. After removal of 4 bases from V and 5 bases from J, the junction contained 2 bases not matched to a gene. The CDR3 totals 12 residues. Looked up from germline, CDR1 is SQVTM and CDR2 is ANQGSEA. The CDR3, as DNA: TGCAGCGTTGTCAGCGGGGACAATGAGCAGTTCTTC. Encoded protein: CSVVSGDNEQFF.

This chain joins TRBV20-1 and TRBJ2-6; D uncertain. Germline lookup yields CDR1 DFQATT and CDR2 SNEGSKA (reference sequence). V dropped 3 bases and J dropped 0 bases, with 12 bases sitting between them. CDR3 length equals 16 residues. The CDR3: CSARWSRSSGANVLTF. Here the CDR3 DNA reads TGCAGTGCTAGGTGGTCTAGGAGCTCTGGGGCCAACGTCCTGACTTTC.

This clonotype was found once. The V call is TRBV5-4, the J call TRBJ2-5; D possibly uses TRBD1 or TRBD2 (6 bases each). The V gene lost 0 bases and the J gene lost 2 bases, with 11 bases spanning the gap. The CDR3 is 15 residues long. The germline V gene has CDR1 SGHNT and CDR2 YYREEE (reference sequence). Here the CDR3 reads CASSLEGGRQETQYF. CDR3 bases: TGTGCCAGCAGCTTGGAGGGGGGTAGGCAAGAGACCCAGTACTTC. The full variable domain, rest sourced from reference TRBV5-4 and TRBJ2-5, is ETGVTQSPTHLIKTRGQQVTLRCSSQSGHNTVSWYQQALGQGPQFIFQYYREEENGRGNFPPRFSGLQFPNYSSELNVNALELDDSALYLCASSLEGGRQETQYFGPGTRLLVL.

The J gene is TRBJ2-3, the V gene TRBV28; D tentatively fits TRBD1 or TRBD2 (5 bases each). V lost 6 bases, J lost 4 bases, and 14 bases lay in between. CDR3 length equals 14 residues. CDR1 is MDHEN and CDR2 is SYDVKM in the germline V gene. CDR3 protein: CASSSIRGADTQYF. The CDR3 DNA is TGTGCCAGCAGCTCAATCCGGGGCGCAGATACGCAGTATTTT.

The chain links TRBV29-1 to TRBJ2-2, with 7 bases lining up with TRBD1. The CDR3 has 14 amino acids. CDR1 SQVTM and CDR2 ANQGSEA come from the germline V gene. V lost 5 bases, J lost 1 base, and 4 bases stayed unmatched. CDR3 sequence (DNA): TGCAGCGTTACGAGGGGGCGGAACACCGGGGAGCTGTTTTTT. Its protein product is CSVTRGRNTGELFF.

The V and J genes are TRBV12-3 or TRBV12-4 and TRBJ2-2; D not resolved. The CDR3 covers 11 residues. V dropped 3 bases and J dropped 4 bases, with 0 bases sitting between them. CDR3 sequence (DNA): TGTGCCAGCAGTTTCACCGGGGAGCTGTTTTTT. Its protein product is CASSFTGELFF.

CDR3 in amino acids: CASSLLAGGSGANVLTF. CDR3 bases: TGTGCCAGCAGCTTACTAGCGGGAGGGTCCGGGGCCAACGTCCTGACTTTC. The genes are TRBV7-2 and TRBJ2-6; 12 bases match TRBD2. V dropped 2 bases and J dropped 4; count of bases not matched to a gene: 3. CDR3 length: 17 amino acids. Per germline, CDR1 SGHTA and CDR2 FQGNSA.

The chain employs TRBV29-1 and TRBJ2-7; no clear D gene. Germline loops: CDR1 SQVTM, CDR2 ANQGSEA. Trimming removed 4 bases from V and 6 bases from J, with 16 bases in between. This CDR3 spans 13 amino acids. The CDR3 DNA sequence: TGCAGCGTTGGGCAGGTCCTTTCGGGCGAGCAGTACTTC. This gives the protein CSVGQVLSGEQYF.